A single sample gave rise to the 29 T cell receptor beta chains below, sequenced in a study of blood T cells in healthy people across ages. A second PCR of 7 to 11 cycles used a sample-barcoded 5' primer and a J-beta primer mix. MiXCR, run by TCRdb on the 5' RACE reads, gives a single entry per CDR3 protein. The repertoire holds approximately 940,000 distinct CDR3 sequences, with 40% to 60% as singletons. The sequenced sample consisted of blood. The receptors come from a man between 25 and 39 years old in good health.

CDR3 amino acids: CASSLDTTGQGKGEQFF. The CDR3 DNA sequence: TGCGCCAGCAGCTTAGATACCACGGGACAAGGGAAAGGTGAGCAGTTCTTC. This chain joins TRBV5-1 and TRBJ2-1, with D possibly being TRBD1 (6 bases). Trimming cost V 2 bases and J 9 bases, with 24 bases left between them. The CDR3 runs to 17 residues. Germline CDR1 and CDR2: SGHRS and YFSETQ.

The chain links TRBV20-1 to TRBJ2-7; D unclear. The V end was cut by 3 bases, the J end by 2 bases, with 8 bases between. In germline, CDR1 is DFQATT, CDR2 SNEGSKA (reference sequence). There are 12 residues in the CDR3. The CDR3 protein is CSARGSTYEQYF. CDR3 DNA sequence: TGCAGTGCTAGGGGCAGTACCTACGAGCAGTACTTC.

This rearrangement joins TRBV6-6 to TRBJ1-4, with a possible D match to TRBD1 (6 bases). Germline CDR1 MNHNY, CDR2 SVGAGI (reference sequence). V was pared by 4 bases and J by 6 bases, with 15 bases between. This CDR3 contains 15 residues. The CDR3 loop reads CASSSDSEVYEKLFF. As DNA, the CDR3 is TGTGCCAGCAGTTCGGACAGCGAGGTGTATGAAAAACTGTTTTTT.

The chain links TRBV4-3 to TRBJ2-7, with 7 bases matching TRBD2. The CDR3 consists of 15 residues. Germline-derived CDR1 and CDR2 are LGHNA and YSLEER. After removal of 0 bases from V and 1 base from J, the junction contained 3 bases not matched to a gene. The CDR3 nucleotides read TGCGCCAGCAGCCAAGATTTCGGGGGGTCCTACGAGCAGTACTTC. Residues: CASSQDFGGSYEQYF.

A few counts support this clonotype. This chain joins TRBV5-6 and TRBJ2-5, with D tentatively TRBD1 (6 bases). Germline V gene data show CDR1 as SGHDT and CDR2 as YYEEEE. With 5 bases removed from V and 3 bases from J, the gap between germline ends came to 11 bases. The CDR3 consists of 13 residues. CDR3 in amino acids: CASRNAGEETQYF. CDR3 nucleotides: TGTGCCAGCAGGAACGCAGGGGAAGAGACCCAGTACTTC.

The chain recombines TRBV6-2 or TRBV6-3 with TRBJ2-7; 9 bases fit TRBD1. The trim removed 5 bases at V and 2 bases at J, leaving 10 bases unmatched. Germline values: CDR1 MNHEY, CDR2 SVGEGT. This CDR3 contains 16 residues. CDR3 in amino acids: CASSTLTGGPTYEQYF. Here the CDR3 DNA reads TGTGCCAGCAGTACCTTGACAGGGGGACCAACCTACGAGCAGTACTTC.

This sequence joins TRBV20-1 and TRBJ2-6; TRBD1 aligns across 9 bases. The CDR3 covers 18 residues. After removal of 1 base from V and 0 bases from J, the junction contained 7 bases not matched to a gene. CDR1 and CDR2 from the germline V gene are DFQATT and SNEGSKA (reference sequence). CDR3 protein: CSARARDRENSGANVLTF. The CDR3 nucleotides read TGCAGTGCTAGAGCGAGGGACAGGGAAAACTCTGGGGCCAACGTCCTGACTTTC.

This chain connects TRBV21-1 to TRBJ2-5; TRBD1, as called in the table, went unchecked against the DNA. TRBV21-1 constitutes a pseudogene. CDR3 length: 13 amino acids. The CDR3 protein is CASSLSVWETQYF. The CDR3 nucleotides read TGTGCCAGCAGCCTGTCAGTGTGGGAGACCCAGTACTTC.

The rearrangement uses TRBV28 and TRBJ2-7; either TRBD1 or TRBD2 may fit D (5 bases each). Per germline, CDR1 MDHEN and CDR2 SYDVKM. The V gene lost 5 bases and the J gene lost 7 bases, with 21 bases spanning the gap. The CDR3 totals 15 residues. The CDR3 reads CASSQEMGRDGEQYF. The DNA of the CDR3 is TGTGCCAGCAGTCAAGAGATGGGACGGGACGGGGAGCAGTACTTC.

This clonotype was observed a handful of times. This chain joins TRBV10-3 and TRBJ1-2; the D is unclear. Trimming stripped 3 bases from V and 0 bases from J, with 14 bases between. Germline V CDR1 and CDR2: ENHRY, SYGVKD. The CDR3 runs 16 residues. The DNA of the CDR3 is TGTGCCATCAGTGACCTGGACGTATTAACTAACTATGGCTACACCTTC. It yields the protein CAISDLDVLTNYGYTF.

There are a few counts of this clonotype. This CDR3 reads CASSRTGGGEKLFF. In DNA, the CDR3 is TGTGCCAGCTCCCGGACAGGGGGCGGTGAAAAACTGTTTTTT. The chain has TRBV12-3 or TRBV12-4 and TRBJ1-4; 11 nucleotides agree with TRBD1. CDR3 length: 14 residues. With 8 bases clipped from V and 7 bases from J, the junction kept 6 bases outside the gene matches.

This clonotype was found a few times. The CDR3 region is CASSQERGGADTQYF. CDR3 DNA: TGTGCCAGCAGCCAAGAGAGGGGGGGCGCAGATACGCAGTATTTT. The V and J genes are TRBV4-2 and TRBJ2-3, with TRBD2 as a possible D gene (7 bases). The ends were cut back, 0 bases at V and 4 bases at J, with 11 bases in the middle. CDR3 length: 15 amino acids. CDR1 and CDR2 from the germline V gene are LGHNA and YNFKEQ.

This clonotype was observed a handful of times. This sequence joins TRBV25-1 and TRBJ2-3; no firm D call. Between the trimmed V and J ends, which lost 8 bases and 0 bases, there was a span of 15 bases. Germline assignment: CDR1 MGHDK and CDR2 SYGVNS. This CDR3 is built from 15 residues. CDR3 sequence reads: CASGQQLSSTDTQYF. Here the CDR3 DNA reads TGTGCCAGCGGTCAACAGCTCTCTAGCACAGATACGCAGTATTTT. The full variable domain, completed using reference TRBV25-1 and TRBJ2-3, is EADIYQTPRYLVIGTGKKITLECSQTMGHDKMYWYQQDPGMELHLIHYSYGVNSTEKGDLSSESTVSRIRTEHFPLTLESARPSHTSQYLCASGQQLSSTDTQYFGPGTRLTVL.

The chain joins TRBV4-3 to TRBJ2-7, with 9 bases lining up with TRBD1. Trimming removed 1 base from V and 3 bases from J; junction bases left unmatched: 10. CDR3 length: 17 residues. Germline V gene data show CDR1 as LGHNA and CDR2 as YSLEER. DNA for the CDR3: TGCGCCAGCAGCCAAGGTGTCAGGACAGGGGAGAGCTACGAGCAGTACTTC. Its protein is CASSQGVRTGESYEQYF.

The rearrangement joins TRBV29-1 to TRBJ2-1; 12 bases map to TRBD2. This CDR3 comprises 16 residues. The V and J ends lost 1 base and 4 bases, in that order; junction bases with no gene match: 5. Per germline, CDR1 SQVTM and CDR2 ANQGSEA. CDR3 sequence (DNA): TGCAGCGTTGAAGTTCCAGGACTAGCGGGATACAATGAGCAGTTCTTC. Protein: CSVEVPGLAGYNEQFF.

This sequence joins TRBV4-1 and TRBJ2-4, with D possibly TRBD1 on 6 matching bases. The V gene's germline CDR1 is MGHRA and CDR2 YSYEKL. Trimming pared 3 bases from V and 7 bases from J, leaving 13 bases between. The CDR3 loop spans 14 amino acids. The CDR3 bases are TGCGCCAGCAGCCAGGATGACAGGATTAACATTCAGTACTTC. Encoded protein: CASSQDDRINIQYF.

This clonotype showed up just a few times. The genes are TRBV6-5 and TRBJ2-5; no clear D. The V gene lost 0 bases and the J gene lost 3 bases, with 5 bases spanning the gap. The CDR3 sequence is 13 residues long. In germline, CDR1 is MNHEY, CDR2 SVGAGI. The CDR3 DNA reads as TGTGCCAGCAGTTACTCGACTGAAGAGACCCAGTACTTC. This translates into CASSYSTEETQYF.

This clonotype was found once. The chain recombines TRBV20-1 with TRBJ1-4, with 7 bases aligning to TRBD1. The V gene end was trimmed by 6 bases and the J gene end by 13 bases; junction bases not matched to a gene: 11. The CDR3 runs to 12 residues. Per germline, CDR1 DFQATT and CDR2 SNEGSKA (reference sequence). The CDR3 nucleotides are TGCAGTGCCGCAGGGGGTCATAGTAGACTGTTTTTT. This gives the protein CSAAGGHSRLFF.

This clonotype turned up a few times. The chain joins TRBV6-5 to TRBJ2-3, with 9 bases that match TRBD1. In germline, CDR1 is MNHEY, CDR2 SVGAGI. J gave up 1 base and V 0 bases, and 2 bases lay outside the gene matches. There are 16 residues in the CDR3. In nucleotides, the CDR3 is TGTGCCAGCAGTTACTCGAGGACAGGGGGCACAGATACGCAGTATTTT. Residues: CASSYSRTGGTDTQYF.

The genes are TRBV2 and TRBJ2-3; 10 positions match TRBD2. This CDR3 is 16 amino acids long. Germline values: CDR1 SNHLY, CDR2 FYNNEI. After removal of 4 bases from V and 0 bases from J, the junction contained 4 bases not matched to a gene. The CDR3 protein is CASSAGLAASTDTQYF. The CDR3 DNA is TGTGCCAGCAGTGCCGGACTAGCGGCCAGCACAGATACGCAGTATTTT.

This chain links TRBV12-3 or TRBV12-4 with TRBJ1-5; perhaps TRBD1 as D (6 bases). The CDR3 length is 15 residues. V shed 5 bases and J shed 9 bases, with 20 bases lying between them. The CDR3 bases are TGTGCCAGCAGTCAGAGCGGGGGGGGCGGGTGGCCCCAGCATTTT. Protein: CASSQSGGGGWPQHF.

The chain carries TRBV7-9 and TRBJ2-7, with D possibly TRBD2 on 6 matching bases. Germline assignment: CDR1 SEHNR and CDR2 FQNEAQ (reference sequence). V was clipped by 4 bases and J by 1 base, with 11 bases between them. The CDR3 sequence is 14 residues long. The DNA for the CDR3 is TGTGCCAGCAGCTCGGACGCGGGGTCCTACGAGCAGTACTTC. The encoded protein is CASSSDAGSYEQYF.

This clonotype was seen more than once but under ten times. CDR3 sequence: CSAPPRGPRYEQYF. Here the CDR3 DNA reads TGCAGTGCTCCGCCTAGGGGACCCCGCTACGAGCAGTACTTC. The chain joins TRBV20-1 to TRBJ2-7; either TRBD1 or TRBD2 may fit D (5 bases each). The V gene lost 5 bases and the J gene lost 3 bases, with 17 bases spanning the gap. CDR3 length: 14 residues. The germline V gene encodes CDR1 DFQATT and CDR2 SNEGSKA (reference sequence).

Comments on this clonotype: The junction shows a germline mismatch at one end, possibly a read error. The chain combines TRBV6-1 with TRBJ2-2, with D perhaps TRBD1 (5 bases). The CDR3 is 13 amino acids. Germline-derived CDR1 and CDR2 are MNHNS and SASEGT. In nucleotides, the CDR3 is TGTGTCAGCAGGGAAACTAACACCGGGGAGCTGTTTTTT. This translates into CVSRETNTGELFF.

The chain carries TRBV7-2 and TRBJ2-1; D gene unclear. Trimming left V 2 bases short and J 5 bases short, with 10 bases between. CDR3 size: 14 residues. Germline CDR1 and CDR2: SGHTA and FQGNSA. The CDR3 reads CASSLSERHNEQFF. The CDR3 DNA reads TGTGCCAGCAGCTTATCCGAACGGCACAATGAGCAGTTCTTC.

This chain links TRBV6-2 or TRBV6-3 with TRBJ2-1, with D perhaps TRBD1 or TRBD2 (6 bases each). This CDR3 spans 16 amino acids. The germline gives CDR1 MNHEY, CDR2 SVGEGT. Trimming pared 2 bases from V and 6 bases from J, leaving 17 bases between. The CDR3 protein is CASSYPSTRGLNEQFF. The CDR3 DNA follows: TGTGCCAGCAGTTACCCCAGCACCCGGGGGCTCAATGAGCAGTTCTTC.

On this clonotype itself: At one boundary the junction diverges from the germline segment, which might be a read error. V usage is TRBV9 and J usage is TRBJ1-1; D remains ambiguous. The length of the CDR3 is 16 residues. Germline V gene data show CDR1 as SGDLS and CDR2 as YYNGEE. The CDR3 nucleotides read TGTGCCAGCAGTGTAGAACAGTTTATCATGAACACTGAAGCTTTCTTT. Its protein product is CASSVEQFIMNTEAFF.

The chain carries TRBV6-1 and TRBJ1-2; TRBD1 matches at 7 bases. The V and J ends lost 4 bases and 8 bases, in that order; junction bases with no gene match: 13. Per germline, CDR1 MNHNS and CDR2 SASEGT. This CDR3 is 15 amino acids long. The CDR3: CASSASRDSLLGYTF. The CDR3 DNA reads TGTGCCAGCAGTGCAAGCCGGGACAGCCTACTGGGCTACACCTTC.

The chain joins TRBV12-3 or TRBV12-4 to TRBJ1-5; 8 nucleotides align to TRBD1. The CDR3 is 14 amino acids. V gave up 4 bases and J gave up 7 bases; unmatched junction bases: 6. DNA of the CDR3: TGTGCCAGCAGTTCGTACAGGGGGTTGCAGCCCCAGCATTTT. As protein: CASSSYRGLQPQHF.